A single sample is the source of the 18 T cell receptor beta chains below, sequenced in a study of Tregs in tolerant kidney transplant recipients. Clones were sequenced by immunoSEQ multiplex PCR, and TCRdb holds only the in-frame ones, with some missing. Among 40,000 to 50,000 clones listed, less than 95% were seen once. The sequenced sample consisted of Tregs from blood. These receptors originate from a human donor in good health.

The chain uses TRBV19 and TRBJ1-5, with D possibly being TRBD1 (5 bases). This CDR3 region has 13 residues. Germline CDR1 is LNHDA and CDR2 is SQIVND (reference sequence). The V gene lost 11 bases and the J gene lost 5 bases, with 16 bases spanning the gap. CDR3 loop: CASSRDRDQPQHF. CDR3 in DNA: TGTGCCTCGTCCCGGGACCGAGATCAGCCCCAGCATTTT.

The rearrangement joins TRBV5-4 to TRBJ2-5; 9 bases fit TRBD2. CDR3 length: 16 amino acids. V gave up 5 bases and J gave up 4 bases; unmatched junction bases: 12. Germline V lookup: CDR1 SGHNT, CDR2 YYREEE (reference sequence). The CDR3 DNA is TGTGCCAGCAGAGACGACCCGGGACTAGCTACAGAGACCCAGTACTTC. Translating it yields CASRDDPGLATETQYF.

J is TRBJ2-7 and V is TRBV6-5; TRBD1 agrees at 8 bases. The germline V gene encodes CDR1 MNHEY and CDR2 SVGAGI. V shed 0 bases and J 4 bases; nucleotides not matched to a gene: 5. This CDR3 is 15 amino acids long. In nucleotides, the CDR3 is TGTGCCAGCAGTTACTCCCAGGGGGCTGTGTACGAGCAGTACTTC. Its translation: CASSYSQGAVYEQYF.

The J gene is TRBJ1-3, the V gene TRBV27, with D maybe TRBD1 (5 bases). V was trimmed by 1 base and J by 6 bases, leaving 13 bases between them. The CDR3 spans 15 residues. Germline V gene sequence: CDR1 MNHEY, CDR2 SMNVEV (reference sequence). CDR3 in amino acids: CASSLLGPGTNTIYF. The CDR3 DNA reads as TGTGCCAGCAGTTTATTGGGACCGGGGACAAACACCATATATTTT.

The chain is built from TRBV7-6 and TRBJ2-5; 7 nucleotides agree with TRBD1. The V gene end was trimmed by 0 bases and the J gene end by 5 bases; junction bases not matched to a gene: 6. This CDR3 has 15 residues. The germline gives CDR1 SGHVS, CDR2 FNYEAQ. As DNA, the CDR3 is TGTGCCAGCAGCTTAGCGAACCTGGGACAGGAGACCCAGTACTTC. This codes for CASSLANLGQETQYF.

This clone appeared a single time. This chain joins TRBV5-1 and TRBJ2-1; D perhaps matches TRBD2 (6 bases). Germline V gives CDR1 SGHRS, CDR2 YFSETQ. This CDR3 is 17 amino acids long. Between the trimmed V and J ends, which lost 3 bases and 4 bases, there was a span of 20 bases. The chain's CDR3 is CASSYTPTGGVYNEQFF. The DNA of the CDR3 is TGCGCCAGCAGCTACACCCCGACCGGGGGTGTTTACAATGAGCAGTTCTTC. The full variable domain, rest sourced from reference TRBV5-1 and TRBJ2-1, is KAGVTQTPRYLIKTRGQQVTLSCSPISGHRSVSWYQQTPGQGLQFLFEYFSETQRNKGNFPGRFSGRQFSNSRSEMNVSTLELGDSALYLCASSYTPTGGVYNEQFFGPGTRLTVL.

The V and J genes are TRBV18 and TRBJ2-7, with D possibly matching TRBD2 (6 bases). Per the germline V gene, CDR1 is KGHSH and CDR2 is LQKENI. The CDR3 is 14 residues long. Trimming took off 3 bases at V and 9 bases at J, with 18 bases between the two ends. The CDR3 sequence is CASSPEVGRTRQYF. In nucleotides, the CDR3 is TGTGCCAGCTCACCCGAAGTCGGGAGAACGAGGCAGTACTTC. The full variable domain, rest sourced from reference TRBV18 and TRBJ2-7, is NAGVMQNPRHLVRRRGQEARLRCSPMKGHSHVYWYRQLPEEGLKFMVYLQKENIIDESGMPKERFSAEFPKEGPSILRIQQVVRGDSAAYFCASSPEVGRTRQYFGPGTRLTVT.

The chain employs TRBV2 and TRBJ1-5; TRBD1 aligns across 7 bases. Trimming cost V 6 bases and J 4 bases; bases outside gene matches: 9. Germline lookup yields CDR1 SNHLY and CDR2 FYNNEI. This CDR3 has 15 amino acids. CDR3 residues: CASSPRGGGNQPQHF. DNA of the CDR3: TGTGCCAGCAGCCCCAGGGGGGGCGGAAATCAGCCCCAGCATTTT.

This chain joins TRBV2 and TRBJ2-7; weak D call: TRBD2 (6 bases). CDR1 and CDR2 (germline): SNHLY, FYNNEI. This CDR3 spans 15 amino acids. Trimming cost V 7 bases and J 1 base, with 17 bases left between them. The CDR3 is CASMHPGLPSYEQYF. CDR3 nucleotides: TGTGCCAGCATGCACCCGGGACTTCCTTCCTACGAGCAGTACTTC.

V and J are TRBV5-1 and TRBJ2-2; D is ambiguous. The CDR3 has 15 amino acids. Per the germline V gene, CDR1 is SGHRS and CDR2 is YFSETQ. Trimming took off 0 bases at V and 6 bases at J, with 12 bases between the two ends. The CDR3 bases are TGCGCCAGCAGCTTGGCCTCTGGTGGGTCCGGGGAGCTGTTTTTT. It translates to CASSLASGGSGELFF.

This rearrangement joins TRBV6-6 to TRBJ1-2; no firm D call. The CDR3 covers 13 residues. Germline V CDR1 and CDR2: MNHNY, SVGAGI (reference sequence). Trimming left V 10 bases short and J 2 bases short, with 14 bases between. CDR3 nucleotides: TGTGCCACCGGAGGACCGGGCAACTATGGCTACACCTTC. Protein product: CATGGPGNYGYTF.

The chain links TRBV5-1 to TRBJ2-7; 8 bases map to TRBD1. J lost 1 base, V lost 5 bases, and 11 bases had no gene match. CDR1 SGHRS and CDR2 YFSETQ come from the germline V gene. This CDR3 has 16 amino acids. The CDR3, as DNA: TGCGCCAGCAGTTACCAGACAGGGGTGATGTCCTACGAGCAGTACTTC. Its protein is CASSYQTGVMSYEQYF.

The genes are TRBV11-2 and TRBJ1-1; no reliable D call. The CDR3 length is 13 residues. Per germline, CDR1 SGHAT and CDR2 FQNNGV. Trimming stripped 5 bases from V and 4 bases from J, with 11 bases between. In DNA form, the CDR3 reads TGTGCCAGCAGCCCTTCTACGGGCACTGAAGCTTTCTTT. Its translation: CASSPSTGTEAFF.

The chain couples TRBV18 to TRBJ2-2; D unclear. The CDR3 runs to 15 residues. CDR1 and CDR2 from the germline V gene are KGHSH and LQKENI. The ends were cut back, 2 bases at V and 3 bases at J, with 10 bases in the middle. In nucleotides, the CDR3 is TGTGCCAGCTCACCAGCGTCTCAGTACACCGGGGAGCTGTTTTTT. Encoded protein: CASSPASQYTGELFF.

DNA of the CDR3: TGTGCCACCAGCAGAGATTCTGGGGCAGCGTCGGGGGGCTACACCTTC. Its protein is CATSRDSGAASGGYTF. V gene TRBV15 combines with J gene TRBJ1-2; a weak D match, TRBD1 (5 bases). CDR3 length equals 16 residues. The germline CDR1 and CDR2 sequences are LNHNV and YYDKDF (reference sequence). V was pared by 0 bases and J by 8 bases, with 19 bases between.

The chain is built from TRBV29-1 and TRBJ1-2; the D gene is possibly TRBD1 (5 bases). Germline V gene lookup returns CDR1 SQVTM and CDR2 ANQGSEA. The CDR3 is made up of 14 amino acids. Trimming took off 5 bases at V and 7 bases at J, with 20 bases between the two ends. The CDR3 DNA is TGCAGCGTTATCCAGGGCGCGGGAGCTGGTGGCTACACCTTC. It translates to CSVIQGAGAGGYTF.

The chain recombines TRBV7-9 with TRBJ1-3, with D possibly TRBD1 on 5 matching bases. Germline values: CDR1 SEHNR, CDR2 FQNEAQ (reference sequence). The CDR3 totals 15 residues. V was pared by 4 bases and J by 0 bases, with 10 bases between. The DNA for the CDR3 is TGTGCCAGCAGCTCCCGGGGGGACTCTGGAAACACCATATATTTT. Protein product: CASSSRGDSGNTIYF.

V usage is TRBV5-5 and J usage is TRBJ1-2; D call uncertain. CDR1 is SGHKS, CDR2 YYEKEE, per germline (reference sequence). This CDR3 has 13 residues. The V and J ends lost 0 bases and 5 bases respectively, with 8 bases between them. The CDR3, as DNA: TGTGCCAGCAGCTTGGTCAGTCCTTATGGCTACACCTTC. It is translated as CASSLVSPYGYTF.